The 17 T cell receptor beta chains listed next were all sequenced from one sample in a study of cytomegalovirus exposure and HLA in healthy donors. The PCR ran on 60 Vbeta and 13 Jbeta primers. Profiled with immunoSEQ multiplex PCR; TCRdb holds only in-frame clones, not every one. The sample has about 50,000 clones, 60% to 80% seen once; the top ten hold less than 3%. Sequencing input: PBMCs. The receptors stem from a woman between 40 and 55 years old in good health and CMV-seropositive.

V usage is TRBV9 and J usage is TRBJ2-3; 7 nucleotides agree with TRBD2. The CDR3 spans 15 residues. From germline, CDR1 is SGDLS and CDR2 YYNGEE. The V gene end was trimmed by 7 bases and the J gene end by 5 bases; junction bases not matched to a gene: 13. CDR3 region: CASGRETGGGDTQYF. The CDR3 coding sequence is TGTGCCAGCGGAAGAGAGACGGGGGGAGGAGATACGCAGTATTTT.

To note about this clone: Other DNA sequences in the sample encode the same CDR3. This chain uses TRBV7-6 with TRBJ1-5, with TRBD1 identical over 11 bases. Germline CDR1 reads SGHVS; CDR2 reads FNYEAQ. The V and J ends lost 5 bases and 4 bases, in that order; junction bases with no gene match: 1. This CDR3 is 14 amino acids long. The CDR3 DNA reads TGTGCCAGCAGCCGGGACAGGGGGAATCAGCCCCAGCATTTT. It codes for CASSRDRGNQPQHF.

The chain couples TRBV5-4 to TRBJ1-3; 10 positions agree with TRBD1. The CDR3 has 15 residues. After removal of 1 base from V and 3 bases from J, the junction contained 1 base not matched to a gene. Germline lookup yields CDR1 SGHNT and CDR2 YYREEE (reference sequence). The CDR3 DNA is TGTGCCAGCAGCTTGAGGACAGGGGGTGGAAACACCATATATTTT. Encoded protein: CASSLRTGGGNTIYF.

Written as DNA, the CDR3 is TGCGCCAGCAGTCAGAAGGGGTGGAATGAGCAGTTCTTC. Protein product: CASSQKGWNEQFF. This chain joins TRBV23-1 and TRBJ2-1, with D perhaps matching TRBD1 (5 bases). TRBV23-1 carries the ORF label, with uncertain function. Trimming shortened V by 3 bases and J by 7 bases, and 10 bases separated the two germline ends. The CDR3 consists of 13 residues.

This chain joins TRBV7-2 and TRBJ2-5, with 9 bases fitting TRBD1. V lost 5 bases and J lost 2; bases outside the gene matches: 6. In germline, CDR1 is SGHTA, CDR2 FQGNSA. CDR3 length: 15 residues. The CDR3, as DNA: TGTGCCAGCAGCCGACAGGGGGGGTTGCAAGAGACCCAGTACTTC. It is translated as CASSRQGGLQETQYF.

V gene TRBV6-6 combines with J gene TRBJ2-7, with TRBD1 matching over 11 bases. V gave up 5 bases and J gave up 4 bases; unmatched junction bases: 10. This CDR3 comprises 16 residues. The germline gives CDR1 MNHNY, CDR2 SVGAGI (reference sequence). The CDR3 here is CASSGAGGQGAYEQYF. The DNA of the CDR3 is TGTGCCAGCAGTGGTGCGGGAGGACAGGGGGCTTACGAGCAGTACTTC.

This sequence joins TRBV6-6 and TRBJ2-6; D is ambiguous. V lost 5 bases to trimming and J lost 3 bases, with 14 bases between them. The V gene's germline CDR1 is MNHNY and CDR2 SVGAGI (reference sequence). This CDR3 contains 16 residues. The DNA of the CDR3 is TGTGCCAGCAGTGGATGGGCCCCCAATGGGGCCAACGTCCTGACTTTC. This sequence encodes CASSGWAPNGANVLTF.

The genes are TRBV10-2 and TRBJ1-6; 8 bases match TRBD1. The junction had 9 bases not matched to a gene; V was cut back by 4 bases and J by 7 bases. CDR3 size: 16 residues. CDR1 is WSHSY and CDR2 is SAAADI in the germline V gene. The CDR3 loop reads CASSGRRGTGNSPLHF. CDR3 DNA sequence: TGCGCCAGCAGTGGGAGAAGGGGGACAGGCAATTCACCCCTCCACTTT.

The V gene is TRBV6-5, the J gene TRBJ1-3; D is undetermined. The CDR3 contains 14 residues. CDR1 and CDR2 from the germline V gene are MNHEY and SVGAGI. Between the trimmed V and J ends, which lost 0 bases and 3 bases, there was a span of 6 bases. The CDR3 sequence is CASSYSRVGNTIYF. DNA for the CDR3: TGTGCCAGCAGTTACTCGCGGGTTGGAAACACCATATATTTT.

This chain links TRBV4-2 with TRBJ2-3, with 8 bases aligning to TRBD2. Germline V CDR1 and CDR2: LGHNA, YNFKEQ. CDR3 length equals 15 residues. The V segment lost 0 bases and the J segment 1 base; nucleotides outside the gene matches: 0. The CDR3 loop reads CASSQETSGTDTQYF. The DNA of the CDR3 is TGTGCCAGCAGCCAAGAGACTAGCGGCACAGATACGCAGTATTTT.

The rearrangement uses TRBV6-6 and TRBJ1-2; 8 positions match TRBD1. J gave up 8 bases and V 2 bases, and 10 bases lay outside the gene matches. This CDR3 is 15 amino acids long. Germline assignment: CDR1 MNHNY and CDR2 SVGAGI (reference sequence). The CDR3 protein is CASSYDLVDRDGYTF. In DNA, the CDR3 is TGTGCCAGCAGTTACGATCTAGTGGACAGGGACGGCTACACCTTC.

The count of this clone is one. The V and J genes are TRBV2 and TRBJ1-5, with a tentative D call TRBD1 (6 bases). The CDR3 is 16 amino acids. The ends were cut back, 7 bases at V and 4 bases at J, with 20 bases in the middle. Germline CDR1 SNHLY, CDR2 FYNNEI. In nucleotides, the CDR3 is TGTGCCAGCATGGGGGCGGGAGGACTTGGGAATCAGCCCCAGCATTTT. This sequence encodes CASMGAGGLGNQPQHF.

The V call is TRBV4-2, the J call TRBJ2-7; no reliable D call. Germline CDR1 and CDR2: LGHNA and YNFKEQ. With 0 bases removed from V and 6 bases from J, the gap between germline ends came to 9 bases. The CDR3 is 13 residues long. The CDR3 is CASSQDPPGEQYF. The CDR3 DNA follows: TGTGCCAGCAGCCAAGATCCCCCGGGCGAGCAGTACTTC.

V usage is TRBV6-5 and J usage is TRBJ1-1; D call uncertain. This CDR3 region has 13 residues. V was trimmed by 6 bases and J by 1 base, leaving 9 bases between them. Germline V CDR1 and CDR2: MNHEY, SVGAGI. The DNA of the CDR3 is TGTGCCAGCAGCCCAGCGTGGAACACTGAAGCTTTCTTT. Translation: CASSPAWNTEAFF.

The chain combines TRBV6-1 with TRBJ2-7, with 7 bases matching TRBD1. Germline CDR1 and CDR2: MNHNS and SASEGT. The CDR3 consists of 12 residues. The trim removed 6 bases at V and 10 bases at J, leaving 9 bases unmatched. CDR3 protein: CASRELQGEQYF. The DNA of the CDR3 is TGTGCCAGCAGGGAACTCCAGGGGGAACAGTACTTC.

The chain couples TRBV6-4 to TRBJ2-1; the D is unclear. Trimming pared 4 bases from V and 6 bases from J, leaving 10 bases between. This CDR3 comprises 13 residues. From germline, CDR1 is MRHNA and CDR2 SNTAGT. The CDR3 DNA is TGTGCCAGCAGTGCATCTAGTAGCAATGAGCAGTTCTTC. It translates to CASSASSSNEQFF.

The chain recombines TRBV28 with TRBJ2-7; 7 bases map to TRBD1. CDR1 is MDHEN and CDR2 is SYDVKM in the germline V gene. V lost 6 bases, J lost 1 base, and 6 bases stayed unmatched. The CDR3 has 14 amino acids. In DNA, the CDR3 is TGTGCCAGCAGCCCTAGGGACAGTTCCTACGAGCAGTACTTC. The encoded protein is CASSPRDSSYEQYF.